This T cell receptor beta chain was recovered during a study of CD8 T cells in Susac syndrome (dated by TCRdb to about 2019). In terms of the full investigation: Of the Susac syndrome patients who were sequenced, six had clinically active disease and 8 or 9 were in clinical remission. At blood withdrawal, Susac syndrome patients were either therapy-naive, taking corticosteroids (in some cases with IVIg as well), or taking IVIg alone. Whether CD8+ T cell activation and differentiation in Susac syndrome was antigen driven was tested using repertoire sequencing. Overall study results and their limits: In the CD4+ T cell repertoire of Susac syndrome patients, clonal expansion was not detected. The number of individuals in the TCR sequencing and HLA analysis was recognized as being relatively small.

Peripheral blood CD8+ and CD4+ T cells from healthy donors, Susac syndrome patients and multiple sclerosis patients were profiled using high-throughput TCR beta sequencing. Susac syndrome patients met recently defined diagnostic criteria for definite or probable disease. Bulk CD8+ and CD4+ T cells were purified by magnetic negative isolation, while CD8+ TEMRA cells were enriched using FACS. Blood was drawn into EDTA tubes, processed within 24 hours, and PBMCs were isolated by density gradient centrifugation. PBMCs intended for TCR sequencing were frozen in liquid nitrogen and were later thawed in a 37 degrees C water bath. Purity of sorted or isolated CD4+, CD8+ and CD8+ TEMRA cells was at least 90%. To note about this clonotype: No cognate antigen has been identified for it. No base qualities exist here, and no much larger clone lies one base off it.

Reading from cysteine to phenylalanine, the CDR3 counts 16 amino acids. Of all the DNA, just the CDR3 is kept, 48 bases in frame from base 1. The germline V gene (reference sequence) supplies CDR1 SGHNT and CDR2 YYREEE. Trimming at the junction amounts to 3 bases on V and 5 bases on J, and the germline ends lie 18 bases apart. RNA was extracted using the RNeasy kit, and roughly 0.45 to 1 ug of the RNA was reverse transcribed with random hexamers. The immunoSEQ multiplex PCR assay, covering 54 Vbeta and 13 Jbeta segments, was used to amplify TCR beta CDR3 regions. PCR amplification bias was corrected using a synthetic template baseline for primer optimization and computational correction. The authors processed their data as follows. Reads were annotated to V, D and J genes according to IMGT and were analyzed with immunoSEQ Analyzer, with only productive sequences retained. Clonality was computed as one minus Shannon entropy normalized by log2 of the number of productive unique sequences. For each patient and control, public and private clones were evaluated within the 100 most prevalent clones. A clone was defined as Susac-specific if it was absent from the healthy and MS cohorts, from some 980 published viral clones and from other ImmuneACCESS disease sequences. The raw public reads went through TCRdb reprocessing: fastp at Q25, MiXCR clone calling, in-frame beta chains kept. Every distinct CDR3 protein forms one entry, paired with its most common genes and DNA. TCRdb's processing, not the study's, gives the V and J calls here. The sample contains 150,000 to 190,000 distinct CDR3 sequences, about 95% of them found a single time. 0.16% of the sample rests with the top ten.

The rearranged segments are TRBV5-4 and TRBJ2-1, and perhaps TRBD2 as D gene, on 6 matching bases. This TCR came from a human donor with Susac syndrome. Material: CD4+ T cells from PBMCs. The CDR3 reads as follows: CASSSPTGGGDNEQFF. The sequence in DNA is TGTGCCAGCAGCTCCCCCACGGGTGGAGGGGACAATGAGCAGTTCTTC.